This TCR beta chain was identified during a study of memory CD4+ T cells and cytomegalovirus serostatus. Single viable CD3+CD4+CD8-CD45RO+ cells were sorted as the memory CD4+ T cells. Donors' CMV status reflects serum IgG against pp150, pp28, p38, p52. The data were produced by immunoSEQ multiplex PCR, yet TCRdb's version contains in-frame clones alone and is incomplete. The sample carries around 40,000 clones, nearly 80% recorded once. Germline loops: CDR1 SGHRS, CDR2 YFSETQ. The CDR3 spans 14 residues. V lost 0 bases to trimming and J lost 4 bases; unmatched junction nucleotides: 4. The origin of this receptor is an adult in good health and CMV-seronegative. This sequence joins TRBV5-1 and TRBJ2-7; TRBD1 matches 7 bases. The sequenced sample consisted of memory CD4+ T cells from blood. The CDR3 here is CASSLADRLYEQYF. In DNA, the CDR3 is TGCGCCAGCAGCTTGGCGGACAGGCTTTACGAGCAGTACTTC.